This T cell receptor beta chain derives from a study of blood T cell repertoires in COVID-19. As for the study in general: Samples came from the United States, Italy and Spain, spanning acute and convalescent COVID-19.

The CDR3 sequence is 16 residues long. CDR1 and CDR2 (germline): LNHDA, SQIVND (reference sequence). The V segment lost 3 bases and the J segment 1 base; nucleotides outside the gene matches: 6. Sequenced by immunoSEQ multiplex PCR; TCRdb stores in-frame clones only, minus some. This table has roughly 150,000 clones, approximately 91% appearing once. This clonotype was obtained from a man aged 18 to 29 with acute or convalescent COVID-19. This chain joins TRBV19 and TRBJ1-5; 7 bases match TRBD1. Sequenced input: peripheral blood. Here the CDR3 reads CASSIAQGMSNQPQHF. The CDR3 coding sequence is TGTGCCAGTAGTATTGCACAGGGGATGAGCAATCAGCCCCAGCATTTT. Based on the CDR3 plus reference TRBV19 and TRBJ1-5, the full variable domain is DGGITQSPKYLFRKEGQNVTLSCEQNLNHDAMYWYRQDPGQGLRLIYYSQIVNDFQKGDIAEGYSVSREKKESFPLTVTSAQKNPTAFYLCASSIAQGMSNQPQHFGDGTRLSIL.